These 8 T cell receptor beta chains were all obtained from the same sample, sequenced in a study of regulatory T cells in long-lasting Graves disease. TCR beta libraries were built with iRepertoire HTBI primers and Arm-PCR of CDR3 regions. TCRdb fed the multiplex PCR reads into MiXCR, producing one record per CDR3 protein. The data show 360,000 or so distinct CDR3 sequences, with about 11% seen just once and 18% held by the top ten. Time point denoted: newly diagnosed GD, antithyroid drugs for less than 3 months. RNA isolated from PBMCs was used to make the TCR library. The sample was also reused in another study, on T cells in Graves' hyperthyroidism and ophthalmopathy.

The source was peripheral blood mononuclear cells (PBMCs), collected at new diagnosis, from a patient treated with antithyroid drugs. These receptors originate from a woman younger than 30 with Graves disease.

Many counts were recorded for this clonotype. V is TRBV11-2 and J is TRBJ1-1, with D possibly TRBD1 on 6 matching bases. Germline V lookup: CDR1 SGHAT, CDR2 FQNNGV. This CDR3 spans 13 amino acids. With 1 base removed from V and 7 bases from J, the gap between germline ends came to 10 bases. The CDR3 here is CASSLGTANEAFF. The CDR3 nucleotides are TGTGCCAGCAGCTTAGGGACAGCAAATGAAGCTTTCTTT.

With respect to this clonotype: A much larger clone differs by one base, so this may be a read error. The V call is TRBV12-3 or TRBV12-4, the J call TRBJ2-1, with D perhaps TRBD1 (5 bases). The CDR3 totals 14 residues. For the CDR3, the DNA is TGTGCCAGCAGTCTAGGACACTTAGGGGATGAGCGGTTCTTC. Translation: CASSLGHLGDERFF.

The table lists this clonotype with many counts. The chain couples TRBV12-3 or TRBV12-4 to TRBJ1-1; possible D gene TRBD1, 6 bases. The length of the CDR3 is 14 residues. V lost 5 bases and J lost 5, with 15 bases in between. The CDR3 reads CASSRSRGGTEAFF. CDR3 in DNA: TGTGCCAGCAGTCGTTCCAGGGGAGGAACTGAAGCTTTCTTT.

This clonotype was observed at least ten times. This chain links TRBV10-2 with TRBJ1-2; 8 bases line up with TRBD1. The ends lost 3 bases at V and 7 bases at J; junction bases unmatched: 4. Germline V gene data show CDR1 as WSHSY and CDR2 as SAAADI. The CDR3 runs to 13 residues. The CDR3 reads CASSEAGGLGYTF. The CDR3 region has the DNA TGCGCCAGCAGTGAAGCAGGGGGCCTTGGCTACACCTTC.

This clonotype was counted ten times or more. This sequence joins TRBV27 and TRBJ2-5; D is uncertain. The V end lost 3 bases, the J end lost 5 bases, and 13 bases lay between the germline ends. The V gene's germline CDR1 is MNHEY and CDR2 SMNVEV (reference sequence). This CDR3 has 14 amino acids. The CDR3 reads CASSFFGLTETQYF. In DNA, the CDR3 is TGTGCCAGCAGTTTTTTTGGGCTGACGGAGACCCAGTACTTC.

This clonotype came up many times. This rearrangement joins TRBV19 to TRBJ1-1, with 12 bases matching TRBD1. The CDR3 runs 15 residues. The V and J ends lost 10 bases and 6 bases, in that order; junction bases with no gene match: 12. Germline CDR1 is LNHDA and CDR2 is SQIVND (reference sequence). The CDR3 bases are TGTGCCACCGAAGGGTGGGGACAGGGGGCTTCTGAAGCTTTCTTT. The encoded protein is CATEGWGQGASEAFF.

This clonotype was observed at least ten times. The V gene is TRBV6-2 or TRBV6-3, the J gene TRBJ2-1; D might be TRBD2 (6 bases). Germline values: CDR1 MNHEY, CDR2 SVGEGT. This CDR3 comprises 14 residues. V was pared by 4 bases and J by 8 bases, with 15 bases between. CDR3 nucleotides: TGTGCCAGCAGTTTAGGAGGGGTTACGGATGAGCAGTTCTTC. It translates to CASSLGGVTDEQFF.

This clonotype was recorded at least ten times. The CDR3 DNA follows: TGCAGTGCTAGAGATCTACCAAGGCATGGCTACACCTTC. Translating it yields CSARDLPRHGYTF. V usage is TRBV20-1 and J usage is TRBJ1-2, with unresolved D. Germline V gene data show CDR1 as DFQATT and CDR2 as SNEGSKA (reference sequence). The CDR3 loop spans 13 amino acids. V was pared by 0 bases and J by 6 bases, with 11 bases between.